This T cell receptor (beta chain) emerged from a study of T cells in localized non-small cell lung cancer. Method: immunoSEQ multiplex PCR; TCRdb's copy keeps in-frame clones and lacks some. The data hold under 35,000 clones, with roughly three quarters observed a single time. Trimming removed 7 bases from V and 1 base from J; junction bases left unmatched: 10. Germline V gives CDR1 SQVTM, CDR2 ANQGSEA. The CDR3 is 15 amino acids. The V gene is TRBV29-1, the J gene TRBJ2-1; 7 bases match TRBD1. This receptor was identified in a male donor aged 60 or over with stage II squamous cell lung carcinoma. The source was peripheral blood, collected before any cancer treatment. The chain's CDR3 is CSGAKGARSYNEQFF. As DNA, the CDR3 is TGCAGCGGTGCTAAGGGGGCACGGTCCTACAATGAGCAGTTCTTC.